Below are 10 T cell receptor beta chains sequenced from a single sample in a study of cytomegalovirus exposure and HLA in healthy donors. Primers: 60 Vbeta forward and 13 Jbeta reverse. Clones were sequenced by immunoSEQ multiplex PCR, and TCRdb holds only the in-frame ones, with some missing. The sample totals around 140,000 clones. The sample comprised PBMCs. The receptors stem from a woman between 18 and 29 years old in good health and CMV-seronegative.

The chain employs TRBV6-5 and TRBJ2-3; tentatively, D is TRBD2 (6 bases). This CDR3 comprises 15 residues. Germline V gene lookup returns CDR1 MNHEY and CDR2 SVGAGI. The germline V and J ends were trimmed by 0 bases and 2 bases, with 9 bases remaining between them. The CDR3 protein is CASSYSRLVTDTQYF. CDR3 sequence (DNA): TGTGCCAGCAGTTACTCCCGACTAGTCACAGATACGCAGTATTTT.

The chain combines TRBV19 with TRBJ2-5, with TRBD1 identical over 8 bases. The CDR3 totals 17 residues. CDR1 is LNHDA, CDR2 SQIVND, per germline (reference sequence). V lost 5 bases to trimming and J lost 5 bases; unmatched junction nucleotides: 16. The CDR3 loop reads CASSSYNMDRVMETQYF. The CDR3 DNA reads as TGTGCCAGTAGTTCCTACAATATGGACAGGGTAATGGAGACCCAGTACTTC.

The J gene is TRBJ2-1, the V gene TRBV5-4; D is possibly TRBD1 (6 bases). The V and J ends lost 4 bases and 0 bases respectively, with 17 bases between them. There are 17 residues in the CDR3. Germline V gives CDR1 SGHNT, CDR2 YYREEE (reference sequence). The CDR3 spells CASSIFIGGDSYNEQFF. Here the CDR3 DNA reads TGTGCCAGCAGCATATTTATAGGGGGTGACTCCTACAATGAGCAGTTCTTC.

The chain carries TRBV14 and TRBJ2-1, with 16 nucleotides matching TRBD2. Germline assignment: CDR1 SGHDN and CDR2 FVKESK. The CDR3 loop spans 16 amino acids. The trim removed 9 bases at V and 8 bases at J, leaving 10 bases unmatched. CDR3 amino acids: CASASGTSGRGDEQFF. CDR3 coding DNA: TGTGCCAGTGCTTCCGGGACTAGCGGGAGGGGCGATGAGCAGTTCTTC.

This rearrangement joins TRBV7-7 to TRBJ2-2; 10 nucleotides line up with TRBD1. In germline, CDR1 is SSHAT, CDR2 FNYEAQ (reference sequence). CDR3 length equals 15 residues. V was clipped by 4 bases and J by 5 bases; unmatched bases: 4. CDR3 in DNA: TGTGCCAGCAGCTCAAGGACAGGGGGGACCGGGGAGCTGTTTTTT. Translated: CASSSRTGGTGELFF. The full variable domain, in which reference TRBV7-7 and TRBJ2-2 provide the parts outside the CDR3, is GAGVSQSPRYKVTKRGQDVTLRCDPISSHATLYWYQQALGQGPEFLTYFNYEAQPDKSGLPSDRFSAERPEGSISTLTIQRTEQRDSAMYRCASSSRTGGTGELFFGEGSRLTVL.

J is TRBJ2-1 and V is TRBV14; 8 nucleotides match TRBD1. Germline lookup yields CDR1 SGHDN and CDR2 FVKESK. This CDR3 is 19 amino acids long. The V gene end was trimmed by 1 base and the J gene end by 3 bases; junction bases not matched to a gene: 14. The CDR3 spells CASSQAKRFRDRFYNEQFF. As DNA, the CDR3 is TGTGCCAGCAGCCAAGCGAAGAGGTTCCGGGACAGGTTCTACAATGAGCAGTTCTTC.

The rearrangement joins TRBV27 to TRBJ2-5; 13 bases are a match to TRBD2. This CDR3 has 16 amino acids. Looked up from germline, CDR1 is MNHEY and CDR2 is SMNVEV (reference sequence). With V trimmed by 7 bases and J by 4 bases, 9 bases remained unmatched. CDR3 amino acids: CASMRLAGGIGETQYF. In DNA form, the CDR3 reads TGTGCCAGCATGCGACTAGCGGGAGGAATAGGAGAGACCCAGTACTTC.

The chain links TRBV6-1 to TRBJ2-7; 7 positions match TRBD1. V was pared by 1 base and J by 3 bases, with 3 bases of the junction left unmatched. This CDR3 comprises 14 residues. Germline-derived CDR1 and CDR2 are MNHNS and SASEGT. Here the CDR3 reads CASSEDAGGYEQYV. The CDR3 DNA reads TGTGCCAGCAGTGAAGACGCAGGGGGCTACGAGCAGTACGTC.

V usage is TRBV5-1 and J usage is TRBJ2-1, with D possibly being TRBD2 (6 bases). V lost 4 bases, J lost 0 bases, and 17 bases lay in between. The CDR3 has 17 residues. Germline-derived CDR1 and CDR2 are SGHRS and YFSETQ. CDR3 in amino acids: CASSPGVSPGSYNEQFF. The CDR3 DNA follows: TGCGCCAGCAGCCCGGGGGTCTCCCCAGGCTCCTACAATGAGCAGTTCTTC.

V usage is TRBV5-4 and J usage is TRBJ1-1; TRBD1 matches 9 bases. V lost 3 bases, J lost 10 bases, and 10 bases stayed unmatched. Germline-derived CDR1 and CDR2 are SGHNT and YYREEE (reference sequence). The length of the CDR3 is 14 residues. Here the CDR3 reads CASSSIGQGSGAFF. CDR3 nucleotides: TGTGCCAGCAGCTCCATCGGACAGGGGTCGGGAGCTTTCTTT.